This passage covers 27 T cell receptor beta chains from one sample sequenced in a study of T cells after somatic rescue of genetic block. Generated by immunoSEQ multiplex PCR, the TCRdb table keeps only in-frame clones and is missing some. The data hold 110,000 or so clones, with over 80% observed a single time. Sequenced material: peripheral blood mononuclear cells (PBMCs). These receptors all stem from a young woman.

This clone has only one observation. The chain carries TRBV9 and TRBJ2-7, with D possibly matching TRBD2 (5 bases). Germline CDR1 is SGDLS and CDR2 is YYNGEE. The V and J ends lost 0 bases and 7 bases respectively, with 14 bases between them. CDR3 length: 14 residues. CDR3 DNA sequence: TGTGCCAGCAGCGTAGAGTTGGGGTCGGGGGAGCAGTACTTC. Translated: CASSVELGSGEQYF.

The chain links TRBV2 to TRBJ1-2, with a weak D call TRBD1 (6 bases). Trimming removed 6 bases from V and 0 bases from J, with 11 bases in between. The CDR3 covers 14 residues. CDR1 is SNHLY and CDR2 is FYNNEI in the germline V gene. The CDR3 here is CASRTTGTNYGYTF. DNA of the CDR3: TGTGCCAGCAGGACCACAGGGACTAACTATGGCTACACCTTC.

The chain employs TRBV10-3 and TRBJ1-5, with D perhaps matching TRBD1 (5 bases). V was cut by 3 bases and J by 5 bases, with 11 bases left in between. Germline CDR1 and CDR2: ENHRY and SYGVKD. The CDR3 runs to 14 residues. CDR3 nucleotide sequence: TGTGCCATCAGTGATGGGTTGGGGGATCAGCCCCAGCATTTT. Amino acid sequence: CAISDGLGDQPQHF.

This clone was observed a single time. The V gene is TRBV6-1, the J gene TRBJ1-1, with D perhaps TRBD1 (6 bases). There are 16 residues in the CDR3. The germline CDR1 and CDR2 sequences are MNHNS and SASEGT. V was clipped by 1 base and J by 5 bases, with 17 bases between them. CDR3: CASSEVVGRGGTEAFF. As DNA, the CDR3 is TGTGCCAGCAGTGAAGTAGTAGGCAGGGGAGGAACTGAAGCTTTCTTT.

CDR3: CAWSGTSGVQETQYF. The DNA of the CDR3 is TGTGCCTGGTCTGGGACTAGCGGGGTTCAAGAGACCCAGTACTTC. The chain has TRBV30 and TRBJ2-5, with 13 positions matching TRBD2. V trimming: 5 bases; J trimming: 2 bases; junction bases outside the gene matches: 5. The CDR3 runs to 15 residues. CDR1 GTSNPN and CDR2 SVGIG come from the germline V gene (reference sequence).

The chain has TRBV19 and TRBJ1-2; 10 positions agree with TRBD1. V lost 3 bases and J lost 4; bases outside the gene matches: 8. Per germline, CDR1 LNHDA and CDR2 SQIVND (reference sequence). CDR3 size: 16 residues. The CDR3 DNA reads TGTGCCAGTAGTATCGGGACAGGGGTCGGATTCTATGGCTACACCTTC. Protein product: CASSIGTGVGFYGYTF. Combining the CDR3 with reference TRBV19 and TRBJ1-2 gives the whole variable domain DGGITQSPKYLFRKEGQNVTLSCEQNLNHDAMYWYRQDPGQGLRLIYYSQIVNDFQKGDIAEGYSVSREKKESFPLTVTSAQKNPTAFYLCASSIGTGVGFYGYTFGSGTRLTVV.

The CDR3 sequence is CASSLLVGTENEKLFF. The CDR3, as DNA: TGTGCCAGCAGCTTGTTAGTCGGGACGGAAAATGAAAAACTGTTTTTT. The chain combines TRBV5-6 with TRBJ1-4; D may be TRBD1 (5 bases). In germline, CDR1 is SGHDT, CDR2 YYEEEE. This CDR3 contains 16 residues. The germline V and J ends were trimmed by 1 base and 5 bases, with 15 bases remaining between them.

The CDR3: CAIRQGLSYNEQFF. The DNA of the CDR3 is TGTGCCATCAGACAGGGATTGTCCTACAATGAGCAGTTCTTC. The gene calls are TRBV10-3 and TRBJ2-1; D might be TRBD1 (6 bases). Germline CDR1 reads ENHRY; CDR2 reads SYGVKD. The CDR3 contains 14 residues. V lost 6 bases to trimming and J lost 1 base, with 10 bases between them.

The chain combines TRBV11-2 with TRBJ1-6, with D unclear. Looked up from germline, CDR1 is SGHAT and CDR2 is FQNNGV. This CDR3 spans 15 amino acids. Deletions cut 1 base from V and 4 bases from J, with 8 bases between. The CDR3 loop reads CASSLGLRYNSPLHF. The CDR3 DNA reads TGTGCCAGCAGCTTAGGACTGAGATATAATTCACCCCTCCACTTT.

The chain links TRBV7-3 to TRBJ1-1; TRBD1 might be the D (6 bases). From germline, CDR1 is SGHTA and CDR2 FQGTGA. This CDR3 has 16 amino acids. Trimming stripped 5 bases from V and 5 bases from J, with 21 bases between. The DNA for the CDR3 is TGTGCCAGCAGCCTCCGGGGGGGACAAAAAAGAACTGAAGCTTTCTTT. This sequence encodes CASSLRGGQKRTEAFF.

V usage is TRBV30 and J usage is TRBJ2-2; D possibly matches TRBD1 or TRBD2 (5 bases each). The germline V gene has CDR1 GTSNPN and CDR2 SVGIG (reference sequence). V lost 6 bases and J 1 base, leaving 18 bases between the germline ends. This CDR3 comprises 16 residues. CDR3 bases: TGTGCCTGTTCGAGGGGAGACAAACGGAACACCGGGGAGCTGTTTTTT. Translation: CACSRGDKRNTGELFF.

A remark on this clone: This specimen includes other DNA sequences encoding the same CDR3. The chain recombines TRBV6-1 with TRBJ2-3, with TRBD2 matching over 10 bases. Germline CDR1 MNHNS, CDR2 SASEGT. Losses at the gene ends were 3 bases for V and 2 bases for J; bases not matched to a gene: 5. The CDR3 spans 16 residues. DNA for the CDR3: TGTGCCAGCAGTGAGATTAGCGGGGGGTCCACAGATACGCAGTATTTT. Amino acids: CASSEISGGSTDTQYF.

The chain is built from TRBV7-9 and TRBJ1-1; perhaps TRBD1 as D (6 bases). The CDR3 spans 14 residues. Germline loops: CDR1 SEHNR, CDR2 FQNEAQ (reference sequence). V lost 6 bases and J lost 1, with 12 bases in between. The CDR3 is CASRFATGNTEAFF. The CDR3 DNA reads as TGTGCCAGCAGGTTCGCGACAGGGAACACTGAAGCTTTCTTT.

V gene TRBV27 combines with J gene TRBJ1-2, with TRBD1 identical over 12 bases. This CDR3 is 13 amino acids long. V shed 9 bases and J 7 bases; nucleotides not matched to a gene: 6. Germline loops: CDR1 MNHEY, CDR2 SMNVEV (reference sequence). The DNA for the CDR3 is TGTGCCAGTGGGACAGGGGGCGTAAGTGGCTACACCTTC. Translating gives CASGTGGVSGYTF.

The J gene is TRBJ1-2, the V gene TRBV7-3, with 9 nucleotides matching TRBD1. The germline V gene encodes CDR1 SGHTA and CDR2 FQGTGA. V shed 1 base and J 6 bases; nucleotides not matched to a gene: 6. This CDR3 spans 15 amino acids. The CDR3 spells CASSLNGQGSHGYTF. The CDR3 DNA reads TGTGCCAGCAGCTTAAATGGACAGGGGAGCCATGGCTACACCTTC. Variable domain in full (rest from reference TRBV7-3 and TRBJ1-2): GAGVSQTPSNKVTEKGKYVELRCDPISGHTALYWYRQSLGQGPEFLIYFQGTGAADDSGLPNDRFFAVRPEGSVSTLKIQRTERGDSAVYLCASSLNGQGSHGYTFGSGTRLTVV.

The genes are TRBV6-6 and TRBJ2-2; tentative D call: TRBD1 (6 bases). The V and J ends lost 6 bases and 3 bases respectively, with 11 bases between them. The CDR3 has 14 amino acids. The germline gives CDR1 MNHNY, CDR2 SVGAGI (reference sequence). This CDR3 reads CASSLQGDTGELFF. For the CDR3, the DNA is TGTGCCAGCAGCCTACAGGGAGACACCGGGGAGCTGTTTTTT.

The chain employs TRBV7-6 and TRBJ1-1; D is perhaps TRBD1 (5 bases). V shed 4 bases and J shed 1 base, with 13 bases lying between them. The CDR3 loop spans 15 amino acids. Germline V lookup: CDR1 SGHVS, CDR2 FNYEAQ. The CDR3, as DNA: TGTGCCAGCAGCTATGGGGGGTGGGAGAACACTGAAGCTTTCTTT. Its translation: CASSYGGWENTEAFF.

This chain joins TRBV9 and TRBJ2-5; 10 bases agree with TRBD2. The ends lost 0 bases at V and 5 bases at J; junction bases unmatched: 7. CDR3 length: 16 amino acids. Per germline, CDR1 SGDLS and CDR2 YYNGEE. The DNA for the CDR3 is TGTGCCAGCAGCGTAGGGGCTAGCGGGGGAAGCGAGACCCAGTACTTC. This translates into CASSVGASGGSETQYF.

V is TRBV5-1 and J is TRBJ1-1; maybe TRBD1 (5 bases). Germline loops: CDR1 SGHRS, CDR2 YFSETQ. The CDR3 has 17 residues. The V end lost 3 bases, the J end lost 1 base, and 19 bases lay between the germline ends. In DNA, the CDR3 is TGCGCCAGCAGCTATGTAAGGGGTTGGGATTCGAACACTGAAGCTTTCTTT. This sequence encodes CASSYVRGWDSNTEAFF.

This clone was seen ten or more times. In nucleotides, the CDR3 is TGTGCCAGCAGTCAATCCGGGACAGGGGCCTACGAGCAGTACTTC. Translation gives CASSQSGTGAYEQYF. The chain employs TRBV6-1 and TRBJ2-7, with 10 bases matching TRBD1. From germline, CDR1 is MNHNS and CDR2 SASEGT. V dropped 5 bases and J dropped 2; count of bases not matched to a gene: 6. There are 15 residues in the CDR3.

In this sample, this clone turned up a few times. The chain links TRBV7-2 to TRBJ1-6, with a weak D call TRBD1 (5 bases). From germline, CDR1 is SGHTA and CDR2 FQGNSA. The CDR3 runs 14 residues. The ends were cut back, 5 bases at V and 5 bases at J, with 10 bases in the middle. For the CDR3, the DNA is TGTGCCAGCAGCCGTGGGGGGGATAATTCACCCCTCCACTTT. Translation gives CASSRGGDNSPLHF.

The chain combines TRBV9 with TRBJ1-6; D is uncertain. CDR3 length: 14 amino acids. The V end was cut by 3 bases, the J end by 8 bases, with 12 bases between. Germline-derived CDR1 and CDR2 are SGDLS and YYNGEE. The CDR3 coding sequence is TGTGCCAGCAGCGCCGGACCTGAGTATTCACCCCTCCACTTT. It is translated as CASSAGPEYSPLHF.

CDR3 residues: CASSLVRLPNQPQHF. Here the CDR3 DNA reads TGTGCCAGCAGCTTAGTTAGGCTTCCCAACCAGCCCCAGCATTTT. The chain carries TRBV7-8 and TRBJ1-5; D remains ambiguous. V lost 1 base and J 7 bases, leaving 14 bases between the germline ends. This CDR3 spans 15 amino acids. Germline assignment: CDR1 SGHVS and CDR2 FQNEAQ.

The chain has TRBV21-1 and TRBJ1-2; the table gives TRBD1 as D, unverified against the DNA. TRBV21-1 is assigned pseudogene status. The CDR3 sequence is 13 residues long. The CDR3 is CASSHPHSYGYTF. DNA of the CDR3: TGTGCCAGCAGCCACCCTCACAGCTATGGCTACACCTTC.

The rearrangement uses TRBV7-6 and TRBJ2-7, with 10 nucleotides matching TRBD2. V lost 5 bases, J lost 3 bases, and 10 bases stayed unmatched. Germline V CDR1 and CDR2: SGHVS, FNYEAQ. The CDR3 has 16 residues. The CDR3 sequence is CASSPTSSGGGYEQYF. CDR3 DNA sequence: TGTGCCAGCAGCCCGACCTCTAGCGGGGGAGGCTACGAGCAGTACTTC.

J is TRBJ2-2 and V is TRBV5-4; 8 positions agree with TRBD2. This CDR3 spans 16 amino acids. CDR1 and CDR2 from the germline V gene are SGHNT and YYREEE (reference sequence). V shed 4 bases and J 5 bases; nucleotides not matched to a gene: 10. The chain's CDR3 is CASSPGGLAGTGELFF. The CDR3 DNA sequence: TGTGCCAGCAGCCCCGGCGGCCTAGCGGGTACCGGGGAGCTGTTTTTT.

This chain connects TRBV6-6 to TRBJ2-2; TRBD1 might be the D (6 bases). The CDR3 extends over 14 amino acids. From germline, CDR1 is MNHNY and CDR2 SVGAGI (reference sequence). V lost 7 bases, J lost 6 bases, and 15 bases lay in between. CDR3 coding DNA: TGTGCCAGCACCCGGGTGGGGGCCGCCGGGGAGCTGTTTTTT. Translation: CASTRVGAAGELFF.